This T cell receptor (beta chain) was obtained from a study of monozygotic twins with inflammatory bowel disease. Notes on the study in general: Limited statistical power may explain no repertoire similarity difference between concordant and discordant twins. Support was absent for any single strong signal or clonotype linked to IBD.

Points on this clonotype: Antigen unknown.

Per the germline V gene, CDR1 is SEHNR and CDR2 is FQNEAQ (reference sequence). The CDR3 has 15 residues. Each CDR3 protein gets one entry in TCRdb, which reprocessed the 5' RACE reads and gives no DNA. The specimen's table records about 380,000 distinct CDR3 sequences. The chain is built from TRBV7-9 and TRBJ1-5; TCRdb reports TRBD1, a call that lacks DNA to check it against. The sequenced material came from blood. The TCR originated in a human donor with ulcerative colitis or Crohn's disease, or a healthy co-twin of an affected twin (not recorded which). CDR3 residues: CASRSDGIRDQPQHF.